These T cell receptor beta chains were read from a single sample in a study of PD-1 blockade in classical Hodgkin lymphoma. TCRdb's copy holds only in-frame clones and misses some; the assay was immunoSEQ multiplex PCR. Of 31,000 or so clones in the sample, about 86% were seen once. This material consisted of CD4+ T cells from blood, taken before the fourth cycle of nivolumab. These receptors originate from a human donor with classical Hodgkin lymphoma. CDR3s include the opening cysteine and the closing phenylalanine or tryptophan. The D gene is left open where the match is weak. Clone size is given for some rows only: seen once, a few or many times, or a class if the clone is expanded.

j_call d_call clone_size cdr3_length v_call cdr3_nt cdr3_aa
TRBJ1-1 NA once 17 TRBV11-2 TGTGCCAGCAGCTTCTCGCCCCGGGACGTTAAAGGTACTGAAGCTTTCTTT CASSFSPRDVKGTEAFF
TRBJ2-7 NA NA 11 TRBV20-1 TGCAGTGCTTGGGATACCTACGAGCAGTACTTC CSAWDTYEQYF
TRBJ1-4 NA NA 14 TRBV5-6 TGTGCCAGCAGCTCCACAGGGAGGAATGAAAAACTGTTTTTT CASSSTGRNEKLFF
TRBJ1-2 NA NA 14 TRBV19 TGTGCCAGTAGTATAGGTGGTACCTTCGGTGGCTACACCTTC CASSIGGTFGGYTF
TRBJ1-1 NA NA 13 TRBV2 TGTGCCAGCATTAAAATGATCCTAGGAGAAGCTTTCTTT CASIKMILGEAFF
TRBJ2-5 TRBD2 NA 16 TRBV7-9 TGTGCCAGCAGCTTAGCGCTCGGGCGGGGGAGAGAGACCCAGTACTTC CASSLALGRGRETQYF
TRBJ2-7 TRBD1 NA 18 TRBV2 TGTGCCAGCAGTGAAGCCTCAATCCTCGGGACAGGAGGCTACGAGCAGTACTTC CASSEASILGTGGYEQYF
TRBJ1-4 TRBD1 NA 16 TRBV10-3 TGTGCCATCAGTGAGTCCCGGGACAGGAATAATGAAAAACTGTTTTTT CAISESRDRNNEKLFF
TRBJ1-5 NA few 14 TRBV30 TGTGCCTGGAGTGTAACAGATAGCAATCAGCCCCAGCATTTT CAWSVTDSNQPQHF
TRBJ2-7 NA NA 14 TRBV5-8 TGTGCCAGCAGCTTGGATGGTCCCGGGTACGAGCAGTACTTC CASSLDGPGYEQYF
TRBJ1-5 TRBD1 NA 18 TRBV19 TGTGCCAGTAGTCTGGAATGGACAGGGGGCAGGAGCAATCAGCCCCAGCATTTT CASSLEWTGGRSNQPQHF
TRBJ1-4 TRBD1 NA 14 TRBV5-4 TGTGCCAGCAGTTCAGACAGGGGTGATGAAAAACTGTTTTTT CASSSDRGDEKLFF
TRBJ2-7 TRBD1 NA 13 TRBV7-2 TGTGCCAGCAGCCGACAGGGTGCCTACGAGCAGTACTTC CASSRQGAYEQYF
TRBJ1-2 NA NA 14 TRBV4-2 TGTGCCAGCAGCCAAGTCCGGACGGACTATGGCTACACCTTC CASSQVRTDYGYTF
TRBJ1-1 NA NA 14 TRBV19 TGTGCCAGTAGCCTCCCAGGGCTGAACACTGAAGCTTTCTTT CASSLPGLNTEAFF
TRBJ2-2 NA NA 13 TRBV19 TGTGCCAGTACCAGCACGGGGGCCGGGGAGCTGTTTTTT CASTSTGAGELFF
TRBJ2-1 TRBD1 NA 16 TRBV9 TGTGCCAGCAGCGGTCTCGGGACAGCCTCTTACAATGAGCAGTTCTTC CASSGLGTASYNEQFF
TRBJ2-7 NA NA 13 TRBV5-1 TGCGCCAGCAGCTTGGACGCACAGGGCCAGCAGTACTTC CASSLDAQGQQYF
TRBJ2-3 TRBD2 NA 16 TRBV29-1 TGCAGCGTCCCCCGGGGGGCGGGGGGTACCACAGATACGCAGTATTTT CSVPRGAGGTTDTQYF
TRBJ1-5 NA once 15 TRBV30 TGTGCCTGGGCCGTGGGGGGTAATAGCAATCAGCCCCAGCATTTT CAWAVGGNSNQPQHF
TRBJ1-5 TRBD1 NA 15 TRBV19 TGTGCCAGTAGTTTCGGACAGGGTAGCAATCAGCCCCAGCATTTT CASSFGQGSNQPQHF
TRBJ1-3 TRBD1 NA 19 TRBV9 TGTGCCAGCAGCTCCGTTTCCCGGGACAGTAGGTTTAGTGGAAACACCATATATTTT CASSSVSRDSRFSGNTIYF
TRBJ1-3 NA NA 15 TRBV19 TGTGCCAGTAGTGTCGGGGGCAACTCTGGAAACACCATATATTTT CASSVGGNSGNTIYF
TRBJ2-2 NA NA 14 TRBV7-2 TGTGCCAGCAGTCTGACAGACGGCACCGGGGAGCTGTTTTTT CASSLTDGTGELFF
TRBJ1-4 NA NA 15 TRBV28 TGTGCCAGCAGCCCACCAACAGGGAGTCGGGGGGAACTGTTTTTT CASSPPTGSRGELFF
TRBJ2-7 TRBD2 NA 16 TRBV15 TGTGCCACCAGCAGAGGAGTGAGCGGGGGGCCTGAGGAGCAGTACTTC CATSRGVSGGPEEQYF
TRBJ1-2 NA NA 14 TRBV6-6 TGTGCCAGCAGTTATGGTCCGGGGGGGCATGGCTACACCTTC CASSYGPGGHGYTF
TRBJ1-2 TRBD1 NA 17 TRBV15 TGTGCCACCAGCAGAGATCGGTGGAGGGACAGGGACTATGGCTACACCTTC CATSRDRWRDRDYGYTF
TRBJ1-5 NA NA 13 TRBV4-3 TGCGCCAGCAGCCAAGATTTAGGACAGCCCCAGCATTTT CASSQDLGQPQHF
TRBJ1-2 NA NA 13 TRBV29-1 TGCAGCGTTGACGGCCAGGGTGGCTATGGCTACACCTTC CSVDGQGGYGYTF
TRBJ1-1 TRBD1 NA 14 TRBV29-1 TGCAGCGCAAAGGCGTCAGGGGGCTGGCCTGAAGCTTTCTTT CSAKASGGWPEAFF
TRBJ2-7 NA NA 14 TRBV28 TGTGCCAGCAGGGCCGCCCCGATCTCCTACGAGCAGTACTTC CASRAAPISYEQYF
TRBJ1-1 NA once 14 TRBV19 TGTGCCAGTAGTCGCCGGGGGGAGAACACTGAAGCTTTCTTT CASSRRGENTEAFF
TRBJ2-3 TRBD2 NA 15 TRBV15 TGTGCCACCTCGATTGCCACTAGCGGGGCAGATACGCAGTATTTT CATSIATSGADTQYF
TRBJ2-7 NA NA 18 TRBV25-1 TGTGCCAGCAGATCCCCAAGTGAATGGCGCCTATACCCCTACGAGCAGTACTTC CASRSPSEWRLYPYEQYF